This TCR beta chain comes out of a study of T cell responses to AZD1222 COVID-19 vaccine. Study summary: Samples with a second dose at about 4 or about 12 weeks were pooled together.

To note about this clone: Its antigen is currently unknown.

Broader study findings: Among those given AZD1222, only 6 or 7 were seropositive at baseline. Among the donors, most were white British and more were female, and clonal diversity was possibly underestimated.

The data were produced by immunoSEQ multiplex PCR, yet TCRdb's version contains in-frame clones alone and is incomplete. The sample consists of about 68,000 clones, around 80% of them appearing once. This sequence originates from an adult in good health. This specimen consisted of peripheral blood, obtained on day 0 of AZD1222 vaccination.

The CDR3: CASSDGAIGEQFF. The DNA of the CDR3 is TGTGCCAGCAGTGATGGGGCTATAGGGGAGCAGTTCTTC. This sequence joins TRBV2 and TRBJ2-1; perhaps TRBD1 as D (5 bases). The CDR3 spans 13 residues. Germline CDR1 is SNHLY and CDR2 is FYNNEI. V gave up 3 bases and J gave up 10 bases, with 13 bases separating them.